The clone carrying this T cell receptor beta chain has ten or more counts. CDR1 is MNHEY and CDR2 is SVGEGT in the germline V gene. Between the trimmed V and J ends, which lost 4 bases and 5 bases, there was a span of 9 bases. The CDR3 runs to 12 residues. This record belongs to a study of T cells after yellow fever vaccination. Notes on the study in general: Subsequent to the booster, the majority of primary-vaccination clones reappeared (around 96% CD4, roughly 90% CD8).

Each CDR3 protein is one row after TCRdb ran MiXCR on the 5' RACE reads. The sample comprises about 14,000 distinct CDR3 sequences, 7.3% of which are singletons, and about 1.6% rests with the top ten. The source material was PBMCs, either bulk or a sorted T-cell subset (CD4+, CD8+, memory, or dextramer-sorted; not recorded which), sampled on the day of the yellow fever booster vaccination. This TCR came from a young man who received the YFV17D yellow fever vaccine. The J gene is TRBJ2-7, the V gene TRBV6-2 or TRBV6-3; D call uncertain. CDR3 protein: CASSSRTDEQYF. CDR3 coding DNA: TGTGCCAGCAGTTCTCGGACGGACGAGCAGTACTTC.